These 17 T cell receptor beta chains came from one sample sequenced in a study of tumour-infiltrating T cells in Burkitt lymphoma. Using immunoSEQ multiplex PCR, the repertoire was profiled, and TCRdb retains in-frame clones only, with some absent. Of around 50,000 clones listed, roughly 30% are singletons. Sample: tumor tissue. The receptors were gathered from a human donor with Burkitt lymphoma.

This clone was found a few times. The rearrangement uses TRBV18 and TRBJ2-6; D is unresolved. The germline V and J ends were trimmed by 3 bases and 2 bases, with 14 bases remaining between them. CDR1 is KGHSH, CDR2 LQKENI, per germline. The CDR3 runs 17 residues. CDR3 bases: TGTGCCAGCTCACCCTCTGTTCGGGTAACTGGGGCCAACGTCCTGACTTTC. It translates to CASSPSVRVTGANVLTF. Using reference TRBV18 and TRBJ2-6 for the parts outside the CDR3, the full variable domain is NAGVMQNPRHLVRRRGQEARLRCSPMKGHSHVYWYRQLPEEGLKFMVYLQKENIIDESGMPKERFSAEFPKEGPSILRIQQVVRGDSAAYFCASSPSVRVTGANVLTFGAGSRLTVL.

The gene calls are TRBV7-8 and TRBJ2-7; no reliable D call. The CDR3 spans 12 residues. The germline V gene encodes CDR1 SGHVS and CDR2 FQNEAQ. V lost 5 bases, J lost 2 bases, and 7 bases lay in between. The CDR3 DNA follows: TGTGCCAGCAGCCCCTTACCCTACGAGCAGTACTTC. This sequence encodes CASSPLPYEQYF.

The gene calls are TRBV7-4 and TRBJ2-7; no clear D gene. The CDR3 is 13 amino acids. The V and J ends lost 4 bases and 2 bases respectively, with 9 bases between them. Germline-derived CDR1 and CDR2 are SGHVT and SQSDAQ. As DNA, the CDR3 is TGTGCCAGCAGCTCAGCAGTTGCCTACGAGCAGTACTTC. Translation: CASSSAVAYEQYF.

V gene TRBV4-3 combines with J gene TRBJ2-4; possible D gene TRBD1, 6 bases. The CDR3 has 15 residues. CDR1 LGHNA and CDR2 YSLEER come from the germline V gene. Trimming stripped 0 bases from V and 3 bases from J, with 9 bases between. Written as DNA, the CDR3 is TGCGCCAGCAGCCAAGAGGGACACGTCAAAAACATTCAGTACTTC. As protein: CASSQEGHVKNIQYF.

The V call is TRBV7-3, the J call TRBJ2-1; 9 bases align to TRBD2. Germline CDR1 reads SGHTA; CDR2 reads FQGTGA. The CDR3 is 16 residues long. The junction had 7 bases not matched to a gene; V was cut back by 0 bases and J by 7 bases. The CDR3 loop is CASSLTMAGGLNEQFF. The CDR3 nucleotides are TGTGCCAGCAGCTTAACGATGGCGGGGGGGCTAAATGAGCAGTTCTTC.

This chain links TRBV5-1 with TRBJ2-3; 15 nucleotides align to TRBD2. Germline V gene sequence: CDR1 SGHRS, CDR2 YFSETQ. The V gene end was trimmed by 4 bases and the J gene end by 0 bases; junction bases not matched to a gene: 9. The CDR3 is 19 residues long. In DNA form, the CDR3 reads TGCGCCAGCAGCCGGGGACTAGCGGGGGGATCCCCTAGCACAGATACGCAGTATTTT. This sequence encodes CASSRGLAGGSPSTDTQYF. Full variable domain (outside the CDR3, taken from reference TRBV5-1 and TRBJ2-3): KAGVTQTPRYLIKTRGQQVTLSCSPISGHRSVSWYQQTPGQGLQFLFEYFSETQRNKGNFPGRFSGRQFSNSRSEMNVSTLELGDSALYLCASSRGLAGGSPSTDTQYFGPGTRLTVL.

The chain combines TRBV5-1 with TRBJ1-6, with unresolved D. Germline CDR1 is SGHRS and CDR2 is YFSETQ. CDR3 length equals 14 residues. V lost 1 base to trimming and J lost 10 bases, with 12 bases between them. This CDR3 reads CASSLLPSNSPLHF. Here the CDR3 DNA reads TGCGCCAGCAGCTTGTTACCTTCCAACTCACCCCTCCACTTT.

This clone was counted between two and nine times. This chain's CDR3 is CASSEGGEQYF. The CDR3 nucleotides are TGTGCCAGCAGTGAGGGGGGCGAGCAGTACTTC. The chain links TRBV25-1 to TRBJ2-7, with a weak D call TRBD2 (6 bases). The germline V gene encodes CDR1 MGHDK and CDR2 SYGVNS. The CDR3 spans 11 residues. Trimming removed 3 bases at V and 6 bases at J, with 6 bases between.

The genes are TRBV4-3 and TRBJ2-2; perhaps TRBD2 as D (6 bases). Germline V gene data show CDR1 as LGHNA and CDR2 as YSLEER. The CDR3 contains 16 residues. Trimming left V 1 base short and J 0 bases short, with 9 bases between. The CDR3 sequence is CASSQGRLANTGELFF. The CDR3 DNA is TGCGCCAGCAGCCAAGGGAGACTAGCGAACACCGGGGAGCTGTTTTTT.

This clone was counted between two and nine times. The rearrangement uses TRBV30 and TRBJ2-2; D is ambiguous. This CDR3 region has 13 residues. Trimming cost V 5 bases and J 1 base, with 8 bases left between them. Germline loops: CDR1 GTSNPN, CDR2 SVGIG (reference sequence). The CDR3 DNA reads TGTGCCTGGGACCCCCTGAACACCGGGGAGCTGTTTTTT. Translation: CAWDPLNTGELFF.

A single count supports this clone. V usage is TRBV7-9 and J usage is TRBJ2-4, with TRBD2 matching 14 bases. V was pared by 1 base and J by 5 bases, with 4 bases of the junction left unmatched. The CDR3 runs 17 residues. Germline V CDR1 and CDR2: SEHNR, FQNEAQ (reference sequence). CDR3 sequence (DNA): TGTGCCAGCAGCTTAGGACTAGCGGGGGGGAACCAAAACATTCAGTACTTC. The encoded protein is CASSLGLAGGNQNIQYF.

This clone was seen only a few times. The genes are TRBV15 and TRBJ1-5, with 7 bases lining up with TRBD1. The germline CDR1 and CDR2 sequences are LNHNV and YYDKDF (reference sequence). The CDR3 has 18 amino acids. Losses at the gene ends were 0 bases for V and 6 bases for J; bases not matched to a gene: 14. The CDR3 region is CATSRDRWSGGHSQPQHF. The CDR3 nucleotides are TGTGCCACCAGCAGAGATCGGTGGTCAGGGGGTCATAGTCAGCCCCAGCATTTT.

This clone was counted only a few times. V and J are TRBV5-1 and TRBJ2-3; 7 nucleotides agree with TRBD2. V lost 4 bases and J lost 0; bases outside the gene matches: 5. The CDR3 is made up of 15 amino acids. Per germline, CDR1 SGHRS and CDR2 YFSETQ. This CDR3 is CASSQSGASTDTQYF. The CDR3 nucleotides are TGCGCCAGCAGCCAGAGCGGGGCCAGCACAGATACGCAGTATTTT.

The gene calls are TRBV7-9 and TRBJ2-5; TRBD2 matches 8 bases. Germline values: CDR1 SEHNR, CDR2 FQNEAQ (reference sequence). Trimming cost V 3 bases and J 4 bases; bases outside gene matches: 4. This CDR3 is built from 14 residues. CDR3 protein: CASSFRGGGETQYF. The CDR3 DNA reads as TGTGCCAGCAGCTTCCGGGGGGGCGGAGAGACCCAGTACTTC.

J is TRBJ2-5 and V is TRBV6-1; maybe TRBD1 (6 bases). The CDR3 runs 13 residues. CDR1 MNHNS and CDR2 SASEGT come from the germline V gene. The ends were cut back, 7 bases at V and 1 base at J, with 10 bases in the middle. Here the CDR3 reads CASTNRAQETQYF. CDR3 sequence (DNA): TGTGCCAGCACGAACAGGGCCCAAGAGACCCAGTACTTC.

In this sample, this clone turned up once. V is TRBV10-3 and J is TRBJ1-6; 9 bases are a match to TRBD1. Germline CDR1 reads ENHRY; CDR2 reads SYGVKD. This CDR3 region has 18 residues. V gave up 6 bases and J gave up 0 bases; unmatched junction bases: 9. In nucleotides, the CDR3 is TGTGCCATCAGGGGGGGACAGGGAACCAGCTCCTATAATTCACCCCTCCACTTT. Protein sequence: CAIRGGQGTSSYNSPLHF.

As regards this clone: One junction end does not reproduce the germline sequence, and a read error may be involved. V is TRBV13 and J is TRBJ2-1, with 16 bases aligning to TRBD2. CDR3 size: 14 residues. CDR1 and CDR2 (germline): PRHDT, FYEKMQ (reference sequence). CDR3 protein: CASSWGLAGGPGVF. In DNA, the CDR3 is TGTGCCAGCAGCTGGGGACTAGCGGGGGGGCCTGGGGTCTTC. Full variable domain (remainder filled in from reference TRBV13 and TRBJ2-1): AAGVIQSPRHLIKEKRETATLKCYPIPRHDTVYWYQQGPGQDPQFLISFYEKMQSDKGSIPDRFSAQQFSDYHSELNMSSLELGDSALYFCASSWGLAGGPGVFGPGTRLTVL.